The clone carrying this TCR beta chain was picked up many times. Using RNA transcripts as the source, TCR beta CDR3 regions were amplified. The TCR CDR3 was amplified in a first-round RT-PCR using the HTBI primer set. Via MiXCR, TCRdb re-called the multiplex PCR reads, giving one row per CDR3 protein. The sample shows roughly 380,000 distinct CDR3 sequences, around 13% of them seen only once. The entry originates in a study of T cells in Graves' hyperthyroidism and ophthalmopathy. Background on the study: Specimen type is peripheral blood, collected at initial diagnosis prior to any treatment.

Trimming removed 1 base from V and 4 bases from J, with 17 bases in between. This CDR3 has 17 amino acids. Germline CDR1 SGHAT, CDR2 FQNNGV. Diagnosis of hyperthyroidism was new in patients aged 18 to 65, and its duration was under 2 months. For the diagnoses, clinical symptoms, serum thyroxine and TRAb, thyroid ultrasound and orbital computed tomography were used. 10 ml of fresh peripheral blood supplied the PBMCs. V and J are TRBV11-2 and TRBJ2-1; D not certain. The clonotype was recovered from a woman aged 60-75 years with Graves' hyperthyroidism. Sequenced material: blood. CDR3 nucleotide sequence: TGTGCCAGCAGCTTAGGATCAAGCCCGACGCGTTACAATGAGCAGTTCTTC. Encoded protein: CASSLGSSPTRYNEQFF.